This T cell receptor beta chain was captured by sequencing in a study of blood T cell repertoires in COVID-19. About the study: Material from acute and convalescent COVID-19 was sourced from the United States, Italy and Spain.

Using immunoSEQ multiplex PCR, the repertoire was profiled, and TCRdb retains in-frame clones only, with some absent. The table shows some 76,000 clones, with about 85% occurring only once. This clone showed up many times. One Seattle source followed patients from active infection through their disease course. The germline V and J ends were trimmed by 8 bases and 6 bases, with 17 bases remaining between them. Germline V lookup: CDR1 MNHEY, CDR2 SVGAGI. The CDR3 has 14 amino acids. The V and J genes are TRBV6-5 and TRBJ1-5; weak D call: TRBD1 (6 bases). This receptor was taken from a man aged 45-65 years with COVID-19, enrolled during active disease. The sample consisted of peripheral blood. CDR3 region: CASRQGSSGQPQHF. The CDR3 DNA reads TGTGCCAGCCGGCAGGGGTCGTCGGGTCAGCCCCAGCATTTT.